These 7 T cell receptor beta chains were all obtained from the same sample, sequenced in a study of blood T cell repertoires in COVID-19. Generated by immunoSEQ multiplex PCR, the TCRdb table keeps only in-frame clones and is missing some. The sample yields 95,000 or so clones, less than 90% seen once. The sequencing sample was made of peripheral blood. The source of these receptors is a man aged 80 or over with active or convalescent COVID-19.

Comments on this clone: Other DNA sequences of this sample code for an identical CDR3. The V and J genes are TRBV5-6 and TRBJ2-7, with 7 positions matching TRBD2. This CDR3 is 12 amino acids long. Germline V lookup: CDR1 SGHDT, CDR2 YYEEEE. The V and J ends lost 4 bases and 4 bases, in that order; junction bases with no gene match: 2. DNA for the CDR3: TGTGCCAGCAGCCCGGGGGGATACGAGCAGTACTTC. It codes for CASSPGGYEQYF.

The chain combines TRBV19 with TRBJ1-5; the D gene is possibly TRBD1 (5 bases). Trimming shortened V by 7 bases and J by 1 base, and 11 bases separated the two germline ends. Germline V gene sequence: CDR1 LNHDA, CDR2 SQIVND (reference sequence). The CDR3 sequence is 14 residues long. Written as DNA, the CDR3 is TGTGCCAGTACGGGGGTCATAAGCAATCAGCCCCAGCATTTT. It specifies CASTGVISNQPQHF.

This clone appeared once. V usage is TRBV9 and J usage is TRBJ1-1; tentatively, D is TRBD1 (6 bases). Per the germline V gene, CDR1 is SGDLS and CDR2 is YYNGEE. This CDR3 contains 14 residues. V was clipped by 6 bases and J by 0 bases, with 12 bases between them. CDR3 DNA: TGTGCCAGCATGGCAGGGGCCATGAACACTGAAGCTTTCTTT. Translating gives CASMAGAMNTEAFF.

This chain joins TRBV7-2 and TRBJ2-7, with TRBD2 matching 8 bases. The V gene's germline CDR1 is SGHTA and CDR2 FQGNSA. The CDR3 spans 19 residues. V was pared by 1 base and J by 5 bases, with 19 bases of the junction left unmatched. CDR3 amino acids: CASSLGWAESGRPRNEQYF. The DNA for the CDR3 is TGTGCCAGCAGCTTAGGGTGGGCGGAGAGCGGGAGACCACGGAACGAGCAGTACTTC.

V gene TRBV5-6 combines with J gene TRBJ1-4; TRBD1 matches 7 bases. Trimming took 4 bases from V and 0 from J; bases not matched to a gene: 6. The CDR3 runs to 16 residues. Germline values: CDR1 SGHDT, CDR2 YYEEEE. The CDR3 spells CASSPTGSPTNEKLFF. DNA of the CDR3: TGTGCCAGCAGCCCGACAGGGAGCCCAACTAATGAAAAACTGTTTTTT. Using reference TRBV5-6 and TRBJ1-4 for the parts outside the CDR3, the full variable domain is DAGVTQSPTHLIKTRGQQVTLRCSPKSGHDTVSWYQQALGQGPQFIFQYYEEEERQRGNFPDRFSGHQFPNYSSELNVNALLLGDSALYLCASSPTGSPTNEKLFFGSGTQLSVL.

CDR3 amino acids: CASSILGTGGQETQYF. The DNA for the CDR3 is TGTGCCAGTAGTATCCTCGGGACTGGGGGCCAAGAGACCCAGTACTTC. The rearrangement links TRBV19 to TRBJ2-5; the D gene is possibly TRBD2 (6 bases). Germline CDR1 is LNHDA and CDR2 is SQIVND (reference sequence). The CDR3 spans 16 residues. The ends were cut back, 3 bases at V and 1 base at J, with 15 bases in the middle.

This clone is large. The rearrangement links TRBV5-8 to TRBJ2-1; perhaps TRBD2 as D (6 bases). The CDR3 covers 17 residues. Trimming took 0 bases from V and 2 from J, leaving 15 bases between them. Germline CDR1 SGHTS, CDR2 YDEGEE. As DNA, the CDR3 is TGTGCCAGCAGCTTGGGAGGGGAGCGGGCGGCCTACAATGAGCAGTTCTTC. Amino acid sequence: CASSLGGERAAYNEQFF.